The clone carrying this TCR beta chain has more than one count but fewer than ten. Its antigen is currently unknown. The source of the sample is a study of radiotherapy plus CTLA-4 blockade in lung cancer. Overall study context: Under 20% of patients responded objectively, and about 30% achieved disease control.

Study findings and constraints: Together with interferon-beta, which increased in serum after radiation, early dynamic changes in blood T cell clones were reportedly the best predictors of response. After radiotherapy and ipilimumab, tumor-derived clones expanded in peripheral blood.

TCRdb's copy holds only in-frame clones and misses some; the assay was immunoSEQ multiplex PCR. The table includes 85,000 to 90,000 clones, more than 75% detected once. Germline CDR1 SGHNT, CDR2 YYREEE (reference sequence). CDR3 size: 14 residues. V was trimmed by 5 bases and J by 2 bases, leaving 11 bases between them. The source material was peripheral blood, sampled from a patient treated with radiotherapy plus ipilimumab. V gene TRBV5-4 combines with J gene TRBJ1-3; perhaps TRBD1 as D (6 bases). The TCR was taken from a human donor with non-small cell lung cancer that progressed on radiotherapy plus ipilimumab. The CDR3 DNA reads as TGTGCCAGCAGTAGCGGACAGACTGGAAACACCATATATTTT. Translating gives CASSSGQTGNTIYF.